This record covers a single T cell receptor beta chain. The CDR3 has 15 amino acids. With 1 base removed from V and 2 bases from J, the gap between germline ends came to 12 bases. Germline V gene lookup returns CDR1 SGHVS and CDR2 FQNEAQ. The data originate from a study of patients and donors after allogeneic stem cell transplantation. TCRdb ran MiXCR on the RT-PCR reads and lists one entry per CDR3 protein. The data contain roughly 880,000 distinct CDR3 sequences, 18% of them singletons. The receptor comes from a human donor who was either an allogeneic HSCT recipient or a stem cell or donor lymphocyte infusion donor (not recorded which). It is not recorded whose cells these are; they may come from a transplant donor. The chain is built from TRBV7-8 and TRBJ2-7, with a weak D call TRBD2 (7 bases). Input material: blood, either unsorted or a sorted T cell fraction (not recorded which). CDR3 DNA sequence: TGTGCCAGCAGCTTAGGGGGGGGGCCTCCCTACGAGCAGTACTTC. This encodes CASSLGGGPPYEQYF.